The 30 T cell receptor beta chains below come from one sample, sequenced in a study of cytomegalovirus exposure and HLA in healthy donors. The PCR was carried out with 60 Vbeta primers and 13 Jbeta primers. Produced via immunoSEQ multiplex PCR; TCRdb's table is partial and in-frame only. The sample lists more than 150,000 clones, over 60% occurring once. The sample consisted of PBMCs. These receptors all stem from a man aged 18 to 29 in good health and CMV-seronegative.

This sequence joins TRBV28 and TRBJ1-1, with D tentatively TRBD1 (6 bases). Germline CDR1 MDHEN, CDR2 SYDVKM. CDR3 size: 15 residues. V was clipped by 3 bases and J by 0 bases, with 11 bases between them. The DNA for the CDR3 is TGTGCCAGCAGTTTCTATGACAGGTTGAACACTGAAGCTTTCTTT. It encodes CASSFYDRLNTEAFF.

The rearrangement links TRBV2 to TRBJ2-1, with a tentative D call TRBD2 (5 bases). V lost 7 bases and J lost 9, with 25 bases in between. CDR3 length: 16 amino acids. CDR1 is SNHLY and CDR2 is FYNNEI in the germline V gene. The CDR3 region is CASNEGEGGLMSEQFF. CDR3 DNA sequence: TGTGCCAGCAACGAAGGCGAGGGTGGGTTGATGAGTGAGCAGTTCTTC.

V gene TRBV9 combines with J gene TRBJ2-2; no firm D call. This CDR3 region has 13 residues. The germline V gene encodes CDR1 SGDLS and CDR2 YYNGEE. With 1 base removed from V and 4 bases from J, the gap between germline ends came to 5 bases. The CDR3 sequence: CASSVQITGELFF. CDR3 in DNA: TGTGCCAGCAGCGTACAGATCACCGGGGAGCTGTTTTTT.

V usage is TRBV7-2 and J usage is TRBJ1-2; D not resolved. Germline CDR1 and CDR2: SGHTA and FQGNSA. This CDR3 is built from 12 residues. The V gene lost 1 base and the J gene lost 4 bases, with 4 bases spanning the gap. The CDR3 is CASSLDFYGYTF. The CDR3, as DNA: TGTGCCAGCAGCTTAGACTTCTATGGCTACACCTTC.

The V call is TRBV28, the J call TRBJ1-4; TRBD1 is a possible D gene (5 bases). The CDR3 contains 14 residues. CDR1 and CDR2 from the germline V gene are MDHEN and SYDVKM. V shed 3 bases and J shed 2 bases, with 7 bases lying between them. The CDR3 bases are TGTGCCAGCAGTTTCAGGGTTACTAATGAAAAACTGTTTTTT. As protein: CASSFRVTNEKLFF.

The chain's CDR3 is CASSYWGSRTGELFF. The CDR3 DNA follows: TGTGCCAGCAGTTACTGGGGCAGTCGGACCGGGGAGCTGTTTTTT. V usage is TRBV6-5 and J usage is TRBJ2-2, with D perhaps TRBD1 (5 bases). CDR1 is MNHEY and CDR2 is SVGAGI in the germline V gene. CDR3 length: 15 amino acids. The V end lost 1 base, the J end lost 5 bases, and 11 bases lay between the germline ends.

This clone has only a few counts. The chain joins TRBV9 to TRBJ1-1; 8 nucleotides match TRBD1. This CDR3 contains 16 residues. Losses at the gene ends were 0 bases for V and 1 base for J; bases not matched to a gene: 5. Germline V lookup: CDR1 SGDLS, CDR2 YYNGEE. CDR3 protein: CASSVVTGGPNTEAFF. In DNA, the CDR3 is TGTGCCAGCAGCGTAGTAACAGGGGGACCGAACACTGAAGCTTTCTTT.

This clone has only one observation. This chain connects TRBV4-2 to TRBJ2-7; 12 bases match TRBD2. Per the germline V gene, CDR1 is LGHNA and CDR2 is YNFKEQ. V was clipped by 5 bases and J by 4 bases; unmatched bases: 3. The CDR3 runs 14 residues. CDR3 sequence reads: CASSEGLAGYEQYF. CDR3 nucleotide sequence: TGTGCCAGCAGCGAGGGACTAGCGGGTTACGAGCAGTACTTC.

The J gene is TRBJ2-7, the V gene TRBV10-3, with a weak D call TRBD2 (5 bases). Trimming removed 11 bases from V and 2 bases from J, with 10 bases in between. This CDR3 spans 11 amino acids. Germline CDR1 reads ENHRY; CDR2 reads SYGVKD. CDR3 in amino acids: CAVGLAYEQYF. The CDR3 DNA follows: TGTGCCGTAGGACTGGCCTACGAGCAGTACTTC.

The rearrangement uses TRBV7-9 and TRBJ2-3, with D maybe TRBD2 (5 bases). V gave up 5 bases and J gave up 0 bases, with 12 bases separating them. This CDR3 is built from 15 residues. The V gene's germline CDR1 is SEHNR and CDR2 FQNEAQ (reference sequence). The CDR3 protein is CASSLSGSSTDTQYF. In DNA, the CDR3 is TGTGCCAGCAGCCTAAGCGGTTCTAGCACAGATACGCAGTATTTT.

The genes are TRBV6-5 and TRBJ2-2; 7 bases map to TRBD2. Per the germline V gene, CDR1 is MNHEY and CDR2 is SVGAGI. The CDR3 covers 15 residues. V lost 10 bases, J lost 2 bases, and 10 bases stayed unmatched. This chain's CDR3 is CAIREGGPNTGELFF. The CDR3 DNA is TGTGCCATCAGGGAGGGAGGGCCTAACACCGGGGAGCTGTTTTTT.

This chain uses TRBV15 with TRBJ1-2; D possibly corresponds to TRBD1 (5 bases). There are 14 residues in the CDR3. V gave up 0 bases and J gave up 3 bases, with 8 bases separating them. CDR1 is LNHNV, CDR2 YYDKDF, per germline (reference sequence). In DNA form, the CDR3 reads TGTGCCACCAGCAGAGATCAGGGATACTATGGCTACACCTTC. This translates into CATSRDQGYYGYTF.

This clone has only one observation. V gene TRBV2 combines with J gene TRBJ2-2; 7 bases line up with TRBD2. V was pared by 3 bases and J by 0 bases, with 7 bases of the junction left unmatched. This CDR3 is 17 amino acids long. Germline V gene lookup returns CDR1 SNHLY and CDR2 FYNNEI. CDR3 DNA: TGTGCCAGCAGTGACTGGGGGGGGGATTCGAACACCGGGGAGCTGTTTTTT. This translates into CASSDWGGDSNTGELFF.

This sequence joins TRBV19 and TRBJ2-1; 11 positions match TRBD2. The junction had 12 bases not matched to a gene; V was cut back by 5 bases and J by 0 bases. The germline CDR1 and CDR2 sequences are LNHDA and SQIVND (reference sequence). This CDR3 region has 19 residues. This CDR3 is CASSPPGLAASSSYNEQFF. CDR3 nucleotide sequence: TGTGCCAGTAGTCCACCGGGACTAGCGGCTTCTAGCTCCTACAATGAGCAGTTCTTC.

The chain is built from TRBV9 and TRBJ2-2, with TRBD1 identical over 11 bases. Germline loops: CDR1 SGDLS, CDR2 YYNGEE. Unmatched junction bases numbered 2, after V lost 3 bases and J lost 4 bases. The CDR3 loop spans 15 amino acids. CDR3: CASSADRGLTGELFF. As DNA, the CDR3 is TGTGCCAGCAGCGCGGACAGGGGGCTCACCGGGGAGCTGTTTTTT.

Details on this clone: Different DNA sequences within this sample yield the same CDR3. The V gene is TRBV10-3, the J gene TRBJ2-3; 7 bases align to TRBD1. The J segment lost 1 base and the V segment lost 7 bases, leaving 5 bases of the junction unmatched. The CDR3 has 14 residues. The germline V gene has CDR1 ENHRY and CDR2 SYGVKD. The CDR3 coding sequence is TGTGCCATCAAGGGGGCATTTGGCACAGATACGCAGTATTTT. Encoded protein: CAIKGAFGTDTQYF.

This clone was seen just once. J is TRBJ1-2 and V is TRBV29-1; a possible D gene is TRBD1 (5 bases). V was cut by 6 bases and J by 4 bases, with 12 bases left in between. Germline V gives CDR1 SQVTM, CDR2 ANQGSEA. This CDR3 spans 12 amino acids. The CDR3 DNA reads TGCAGCGTCCTGACAGAGTTCTATGGCTACACCTTC. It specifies CSVLTEFYGYTF.

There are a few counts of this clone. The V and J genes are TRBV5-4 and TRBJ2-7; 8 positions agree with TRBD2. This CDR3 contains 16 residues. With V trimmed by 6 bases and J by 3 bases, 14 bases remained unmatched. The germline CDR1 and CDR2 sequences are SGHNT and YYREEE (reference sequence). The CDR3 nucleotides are TGTGCCAGCACGCAGGGCGGGGGGCACTTACTCTACGAGCAGTACTTC. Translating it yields CASTQGGGHLLYEQYF.

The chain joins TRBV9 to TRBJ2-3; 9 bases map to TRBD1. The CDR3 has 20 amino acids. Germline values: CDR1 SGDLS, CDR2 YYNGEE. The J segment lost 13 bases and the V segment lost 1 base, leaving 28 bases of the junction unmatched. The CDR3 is CASSVPPVKISIEPGQGEYF. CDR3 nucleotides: TGTGCCAGCAGCGTACCTCCAGTAAAAATCTCCATTGAACCGGGACAGGGAGAGTATTTT.

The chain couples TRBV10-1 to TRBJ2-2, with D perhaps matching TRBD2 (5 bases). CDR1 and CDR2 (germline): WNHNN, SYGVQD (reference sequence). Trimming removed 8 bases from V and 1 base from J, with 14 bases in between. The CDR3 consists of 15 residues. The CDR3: CASPRAPQNTGELFF. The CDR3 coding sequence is TGCGCCAGCCCGAGGGCACCACAGAACACCGGGGAGCTGTTTTTT.

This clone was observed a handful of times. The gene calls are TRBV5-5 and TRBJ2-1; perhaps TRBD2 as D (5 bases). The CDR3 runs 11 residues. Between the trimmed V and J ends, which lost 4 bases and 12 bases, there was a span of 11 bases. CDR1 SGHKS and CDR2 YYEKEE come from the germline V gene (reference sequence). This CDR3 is CASSGVEGQFF. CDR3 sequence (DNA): TGTGCCAGCAGCGGAGTCGAGGGGCAGTTCTTC.

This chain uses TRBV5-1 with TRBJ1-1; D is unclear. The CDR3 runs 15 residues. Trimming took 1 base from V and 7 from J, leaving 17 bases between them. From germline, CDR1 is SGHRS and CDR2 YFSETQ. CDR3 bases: TGCGCCAGCAGCTTGTCGGTTACGGGTATCGATGAAGCTTTCTTT. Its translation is CASSLSVTGIDEAFF.

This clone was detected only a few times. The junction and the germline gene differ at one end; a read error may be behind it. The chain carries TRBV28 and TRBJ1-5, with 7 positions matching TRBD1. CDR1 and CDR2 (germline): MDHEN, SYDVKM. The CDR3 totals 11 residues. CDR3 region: CASTRTGTLDF. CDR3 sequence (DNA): TGTGCCAGCACCCGGACAGGTACCTTGGATTTT.

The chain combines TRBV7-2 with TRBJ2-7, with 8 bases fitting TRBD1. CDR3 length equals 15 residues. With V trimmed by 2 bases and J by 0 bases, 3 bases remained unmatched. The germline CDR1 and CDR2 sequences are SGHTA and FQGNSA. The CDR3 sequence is CASSLIGTGSYEQYF. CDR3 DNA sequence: TGTGCCAGCAGCTTAATAGGGACAGGCTCCTACGAGCAGTACTTC.

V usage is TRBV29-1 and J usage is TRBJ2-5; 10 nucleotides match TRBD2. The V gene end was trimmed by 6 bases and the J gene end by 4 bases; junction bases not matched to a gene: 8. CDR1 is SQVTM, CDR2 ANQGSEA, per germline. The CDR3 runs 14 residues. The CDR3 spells CSVRGLAGAETQYF. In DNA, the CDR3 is TGCAGCGTCCGGGGGCTAGCGGGGGCAGAGACCCAGTACTTC. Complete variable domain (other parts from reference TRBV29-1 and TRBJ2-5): SAVISQKPSRDICQRGTSLTIQCQVDSQVTMMFWYRQQPGQSLTLIATANQGSEATYESGFVIDKFPISRPNLTFSTLTVSNMSPEDSSIYLCSVRGLAGAETQYFGPGTRLLVL.

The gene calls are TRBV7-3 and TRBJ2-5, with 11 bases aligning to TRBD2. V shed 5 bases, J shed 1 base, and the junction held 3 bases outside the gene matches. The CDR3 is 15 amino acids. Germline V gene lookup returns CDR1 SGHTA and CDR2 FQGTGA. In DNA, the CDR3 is TGTGCCAGCAGCCCAACTAGCGGGGGCCAAGAGACCCAGTACTTC. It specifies CASSPTSGGQETQYF. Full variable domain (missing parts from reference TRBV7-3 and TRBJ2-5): GAGVSQTPSNKVTEKGKYVELRCDPISGHTALYWYRQSLGQGPEFLIYFQGTGAADDSGLPNDRFFAVRPEGSVSTLKIQRTERGDSAVYLCASSPTSGGQETQYFGPGTRLLVL.

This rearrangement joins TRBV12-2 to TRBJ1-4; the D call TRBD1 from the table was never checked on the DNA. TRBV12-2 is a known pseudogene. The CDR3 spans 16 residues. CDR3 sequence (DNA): TGTGCAAGTCGCTTAGCGCGGTCCGACAGGAGGGAAAAACTGTTTTTT. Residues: CASRLARSDRREKLFF.

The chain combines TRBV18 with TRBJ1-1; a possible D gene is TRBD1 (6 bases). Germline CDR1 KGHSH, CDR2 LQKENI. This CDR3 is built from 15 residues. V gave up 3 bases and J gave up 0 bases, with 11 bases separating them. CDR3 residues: CASSPRQVMNTEAFF. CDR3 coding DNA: TGTGCCAGCTCACCGCGACAGGTGATGAACACTGAAGCTTTCTTT.

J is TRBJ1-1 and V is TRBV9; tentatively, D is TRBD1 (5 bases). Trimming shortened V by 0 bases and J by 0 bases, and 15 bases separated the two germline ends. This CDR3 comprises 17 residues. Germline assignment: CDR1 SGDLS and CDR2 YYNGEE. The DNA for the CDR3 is TGTGCCAGCAGCGTAGACCCACCCCAGGGAATGAACACTGAAGCTTTCTTT. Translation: CASSVDPPQGMNTEAFF.

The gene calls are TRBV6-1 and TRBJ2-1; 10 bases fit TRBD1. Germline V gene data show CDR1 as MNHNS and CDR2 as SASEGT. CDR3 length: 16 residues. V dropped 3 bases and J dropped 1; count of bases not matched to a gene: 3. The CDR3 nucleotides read TGTGCCAGCAGTGAGGACAGGGGGGGGTCCTACAATGAGCAGTTCTTC. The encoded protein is CASSEDRGGSYNEQFF.